The TCR beta chain described here comes from a study of vaccination and CD4 T cells after COVID-19. Cultured CD4+ T-cell DNA underwent Oncomine TCR Beta short-read sequencing. Each CDR3 protein gets one entry after TCRdb re-called the PCR reads with MiXCR. The sample gives under 11,000 distinct CDR3 sequences, roughly 54% of which show up once; 21% is in the top ten. Treatment defined: roughly ten-day PBMC culture with coronavirus spike peptide pools or control peptides (ViraFEST assay). ViraFEST used peptide pools to expand antigen-specific T cells and subsequently sequenced their TCRs. Of note for this clonotype: As yet, its antigen is unknown.

Trimming shortened V by 1 base and J by 2 bases, and 7 bases separated the two germline ends. The CDR3 sequence is 14 residues long. Per germline, CDR1 SNHLY and CDR2 FYNNEI. This sequence was found in a human donor who had recovered from COVID-19. This sequence joins TRBV2 and TRBJ2-3, with no clear D. Sequencing was carried out using CD4+ T cells from blood, cultured in vitro. CDR3 sequence: CASSEGSITDTQYF. The DNA for the CDR3 is TGTGCCAGCAGTGAAGGGAGTATCACAGATACGCAGTATTTT.